This T cell receptor beta chain derives from a study of patients and donors after allogeneic stem cell transplantation. At least ten counts were recorded for this clonotype. Each CDR3 protein gets one entry after TCRdb re-called the RT-PCR reads with MiXCR. Of roughly 180,000 distinct CDR3 sequences in the sample, less than 45% were seen once. This CDR3 spans 15 amino acids. The V end was cut by 2 bases, the J end by 0 bases, with 10 bases between. Germline CDR1 and CDR2: SGHTA and FQGTGA. The source material was blood, either unsorted or a sorted T cell fraction (not recorded which). This clonotype was obtained from a human donor who was either an allogeneic HSCT recipient or a stem cell or donor lymphocyte infusion donor (not recorded which). It is not recorded whose cells these are; they may come from a transplant donor. The rearrangement links TRBV7-3 to TRBJ1-2; tentatively, D is TRBD1 (5 bases). The CDR3 region is CASSLVGGTNYGYTF. The CDR3 nucleotides read TGTGCCAGCAGCTTAGTCGGGGGGACTAACTATGGCTACACCTTC. The whole variable domain, filled in from reference TRBV7-3 and TRBJ1-2, reads GAGVSQTPSNKVTEKGKYVELRCDPISGHTALYWYRQSLGQGPEFLIYFQGTGAADDSGLPNDRFFAVRPEGSVSTLKIQRTERGDSAVYLCASSLVGGTNYGYTFGSGTRLTVV.